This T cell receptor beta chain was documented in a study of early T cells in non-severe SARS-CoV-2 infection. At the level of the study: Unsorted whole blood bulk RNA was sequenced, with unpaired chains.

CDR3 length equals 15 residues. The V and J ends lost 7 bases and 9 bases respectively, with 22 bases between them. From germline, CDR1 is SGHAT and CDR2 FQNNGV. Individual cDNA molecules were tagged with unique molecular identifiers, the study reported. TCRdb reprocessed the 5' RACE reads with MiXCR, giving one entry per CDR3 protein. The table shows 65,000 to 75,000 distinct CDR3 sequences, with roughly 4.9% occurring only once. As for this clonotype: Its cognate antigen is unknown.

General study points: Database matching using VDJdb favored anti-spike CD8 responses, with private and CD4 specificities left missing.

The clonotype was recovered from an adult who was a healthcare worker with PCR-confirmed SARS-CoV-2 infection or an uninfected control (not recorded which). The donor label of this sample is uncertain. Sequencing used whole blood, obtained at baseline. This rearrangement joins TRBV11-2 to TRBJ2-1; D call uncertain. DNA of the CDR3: TGTGCCAGCACCAGAAGCCCCGAATTATCACTTGAGCAGTTCTTC. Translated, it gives CASTRSPELSLEQFF. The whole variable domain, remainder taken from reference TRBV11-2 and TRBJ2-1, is EAGVAQSPRYKIIEKRQSVAFWCNPISGHATLYWYQQILGQGPKLLIQFQNNGVVDDSQLPKDRFSAERLKGVDSTLKIQPAKLEDSAVYLCASTRSPELSLEQFFGPGTRLTVL.